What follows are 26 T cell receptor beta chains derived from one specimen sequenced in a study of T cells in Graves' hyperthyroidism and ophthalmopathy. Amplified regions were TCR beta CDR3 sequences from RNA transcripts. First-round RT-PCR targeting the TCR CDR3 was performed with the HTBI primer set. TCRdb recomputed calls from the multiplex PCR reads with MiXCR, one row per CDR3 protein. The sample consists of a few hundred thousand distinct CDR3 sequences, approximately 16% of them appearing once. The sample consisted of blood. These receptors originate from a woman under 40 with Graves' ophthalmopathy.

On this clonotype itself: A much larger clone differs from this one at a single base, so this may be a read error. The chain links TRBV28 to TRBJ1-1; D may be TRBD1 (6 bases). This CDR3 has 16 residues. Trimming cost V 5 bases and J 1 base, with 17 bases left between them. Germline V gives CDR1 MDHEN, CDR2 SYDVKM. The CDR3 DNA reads TGTGCCAGCAGTGAGTTCGGGGGGCGAAAGAACACTGAAGCTTTCTTT. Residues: CASSEFGGRKNTEAFF.

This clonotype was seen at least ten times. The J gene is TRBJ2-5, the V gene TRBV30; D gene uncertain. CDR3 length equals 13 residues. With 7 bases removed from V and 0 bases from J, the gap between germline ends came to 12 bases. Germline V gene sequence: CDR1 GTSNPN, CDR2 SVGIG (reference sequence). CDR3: CAYKGPDQETQYF. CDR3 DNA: TGTGCCTATAAGGGCCCGGACCAAGAGACCCAGTACTTC.

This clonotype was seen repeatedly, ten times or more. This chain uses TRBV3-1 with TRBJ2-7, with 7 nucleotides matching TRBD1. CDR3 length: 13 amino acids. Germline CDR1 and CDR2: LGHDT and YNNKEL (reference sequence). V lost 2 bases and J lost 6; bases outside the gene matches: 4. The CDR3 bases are TGTGCCAGCAGCCAATCGACAGGGTTCGAGCAGTACTTC. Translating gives CASSQSTGFEQYF.

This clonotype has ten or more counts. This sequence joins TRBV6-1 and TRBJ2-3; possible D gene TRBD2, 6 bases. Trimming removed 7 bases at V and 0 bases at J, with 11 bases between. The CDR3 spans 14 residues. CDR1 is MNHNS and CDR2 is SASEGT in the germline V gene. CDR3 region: CASMSGPSTDTQYF. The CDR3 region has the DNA TGTGCCAGCATGAGCGGGCCTAGCACAGATACGCAGTATTTT.

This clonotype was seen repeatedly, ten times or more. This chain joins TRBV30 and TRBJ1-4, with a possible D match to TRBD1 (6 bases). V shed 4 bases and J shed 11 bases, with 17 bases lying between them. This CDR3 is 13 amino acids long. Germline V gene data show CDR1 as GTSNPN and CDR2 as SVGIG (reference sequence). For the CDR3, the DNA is TGTGCCTGGATGATGGAGGGGGGATTGAAACTGTTTTTT. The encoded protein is CAWMMEGGLKLFF.

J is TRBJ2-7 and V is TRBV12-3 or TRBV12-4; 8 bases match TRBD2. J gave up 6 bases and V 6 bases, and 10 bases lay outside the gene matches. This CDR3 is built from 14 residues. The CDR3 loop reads CASSSANGRVEQYF. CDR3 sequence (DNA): TGTGCCAGCAGCTCCGCCAACGGGAGGGTCGAGCAGTACTTC.

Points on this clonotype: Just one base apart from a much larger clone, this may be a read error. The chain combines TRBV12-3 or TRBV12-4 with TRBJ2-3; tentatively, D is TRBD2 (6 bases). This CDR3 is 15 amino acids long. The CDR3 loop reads CASRLGSGPTDTQYF. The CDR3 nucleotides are TGTGCCAGCAGGTTAGGTAGCGGCCCAACAGATACGCAGTATTTT.

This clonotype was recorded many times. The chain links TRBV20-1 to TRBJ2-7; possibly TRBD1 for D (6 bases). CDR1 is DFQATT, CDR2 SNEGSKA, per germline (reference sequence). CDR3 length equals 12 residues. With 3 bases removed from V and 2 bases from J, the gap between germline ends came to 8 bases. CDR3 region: CSASPGAYEQYF. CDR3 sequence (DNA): TGCAGTGCTAGCCCAGGGGCCTACGAGCAGTACTTC.

The CDR3 nucleotides read TGTGCCAGCGGAACGGGGAACTACAATGAGCAGTTCTTC. Its protein is CASGTGNYNEQFF. V gene TRBV7-9 combines with J gene TRBJ2-1; D possibly corresponds to TRBD2 (5 bases). CDR3 length equals 13 residues. V lost 8 bases and J lost 3, with 11 bases in between. The germline V gene has CDR1 SEHNR and CDR2 FQNEAQ (reference sequence).

CDR3 nucleotide sequence: TGCAGTGCTAGAGGATACGGAGATACGCAGTATTTT. Encoded protein: CSARGYGDTQYF. This chain joins TRBV20-1 and TRBJ2-3; D not certain. This CDR3 spans 12 amino acids. Germline V gives CDR1 DFQATT, CDR2 SNEGSKA (reference sequence). V was pared by 1 base and J by 5 bases, with 7 bases between.

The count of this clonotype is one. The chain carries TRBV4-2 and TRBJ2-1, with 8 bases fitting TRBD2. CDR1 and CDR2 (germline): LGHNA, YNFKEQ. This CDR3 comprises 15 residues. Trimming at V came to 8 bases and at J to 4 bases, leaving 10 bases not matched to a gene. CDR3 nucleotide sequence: TGTGCCAGCCGACCCACTAGCGGTATGTACAATGAGCAGTTCTTC. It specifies CASRPTSGMYNEQFF.

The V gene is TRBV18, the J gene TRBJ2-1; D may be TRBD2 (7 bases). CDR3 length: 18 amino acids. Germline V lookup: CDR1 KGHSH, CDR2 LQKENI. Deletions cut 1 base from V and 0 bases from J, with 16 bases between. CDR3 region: CASSPREGGGSSYNEQFF. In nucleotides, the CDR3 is TGTGCCAGCTCACCACGGGAGGGCGGGGGCAGCTCCTACAATGAGCAGTTCTTC.

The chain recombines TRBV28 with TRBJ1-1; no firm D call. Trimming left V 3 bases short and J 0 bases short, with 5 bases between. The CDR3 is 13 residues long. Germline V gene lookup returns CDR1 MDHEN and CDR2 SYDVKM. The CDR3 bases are TGTGCCAGCAGTTTTGCTATGAACACTGAAGCTTTCTTT. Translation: CASSFAMNTEAFF.

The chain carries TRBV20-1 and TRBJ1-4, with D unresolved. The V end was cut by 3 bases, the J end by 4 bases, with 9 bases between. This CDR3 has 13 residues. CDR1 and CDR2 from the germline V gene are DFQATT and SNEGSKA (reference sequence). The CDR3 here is CSARGGSNEKLFF. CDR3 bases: TGCAGTGCTAGGGGCGGTAGTAATGAAAAACTGTTTTTT.

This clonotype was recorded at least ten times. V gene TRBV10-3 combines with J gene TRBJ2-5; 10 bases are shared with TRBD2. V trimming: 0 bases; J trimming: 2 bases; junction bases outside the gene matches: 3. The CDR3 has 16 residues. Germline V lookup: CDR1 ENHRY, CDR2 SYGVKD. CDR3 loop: CAISESSSGGQETQYF. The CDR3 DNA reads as TGTGCCATCAGTGAGTCGAGTAGCGGGGGGCAAGAGACCCAGTACTTC.

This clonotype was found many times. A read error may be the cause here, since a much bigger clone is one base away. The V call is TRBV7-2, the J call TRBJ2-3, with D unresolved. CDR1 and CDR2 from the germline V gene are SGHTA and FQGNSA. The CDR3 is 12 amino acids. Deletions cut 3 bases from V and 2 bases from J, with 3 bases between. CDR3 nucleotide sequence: TGTGCCAGCAGCTTCGCCACAGATACGCAGTATTTT. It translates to CASSFATDTQYF.

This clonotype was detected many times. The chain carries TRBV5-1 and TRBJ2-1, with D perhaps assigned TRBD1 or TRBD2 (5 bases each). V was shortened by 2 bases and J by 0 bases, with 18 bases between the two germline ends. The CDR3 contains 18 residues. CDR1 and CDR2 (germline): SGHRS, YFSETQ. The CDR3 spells CASSFRVGITSSYNEQFF. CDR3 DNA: TGCGCCAGCAGCTTCAGGGTGGGCATTACTAGCTCCTACAATGAGCAGTTCTTC.

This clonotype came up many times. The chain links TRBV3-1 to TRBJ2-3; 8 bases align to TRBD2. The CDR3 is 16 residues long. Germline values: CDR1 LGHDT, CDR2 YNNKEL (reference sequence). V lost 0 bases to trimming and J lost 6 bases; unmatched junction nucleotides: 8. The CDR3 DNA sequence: TGTGCCAGCAGCCAAGACTGGGCGGGAGGAAGTGATACGCAGTATTTT. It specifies CASSQDWAGGSDTQYF.

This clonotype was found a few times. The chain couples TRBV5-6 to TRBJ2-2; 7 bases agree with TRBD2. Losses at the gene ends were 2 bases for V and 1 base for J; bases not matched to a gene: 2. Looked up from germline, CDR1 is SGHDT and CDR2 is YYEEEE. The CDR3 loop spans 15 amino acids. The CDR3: CASSFPSGNTGELFF. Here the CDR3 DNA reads TGTGCCAGCAGCTTTCCTAGCGGGAACACCGGGGAGCTGTTTTTT.

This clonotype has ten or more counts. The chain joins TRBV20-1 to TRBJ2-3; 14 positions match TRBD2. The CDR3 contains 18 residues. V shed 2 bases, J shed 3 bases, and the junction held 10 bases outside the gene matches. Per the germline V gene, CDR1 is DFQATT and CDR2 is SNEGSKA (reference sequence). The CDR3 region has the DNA TGCAGTGCTAGATCGTACGGGACTAGCGGGAGTAGGACAGATACGCAGTATTTT. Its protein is CSARSYGTSGSRTDTQYF.

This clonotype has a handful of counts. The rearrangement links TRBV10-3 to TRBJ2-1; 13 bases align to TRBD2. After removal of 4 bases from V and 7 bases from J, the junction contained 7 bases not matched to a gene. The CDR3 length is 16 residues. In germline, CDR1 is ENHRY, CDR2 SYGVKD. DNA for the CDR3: TGTGCCATCAGTGCCGGGACTAGCGGGATGATGAATGAGCAGTTCTTC. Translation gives CAISAGTSGMMNEQFF.

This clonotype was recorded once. CDR3 amino acids: CASSPGPDRLNVLTF. In nucleotides, the CDR3 is TGTGCCAGCAGCCCCGGTCCCGACAGGTTGAACGTCCTGACTTTC. The chain joins TRBV3-1 to TRBJ2-6, with D maybe TRBD1 (6 bases). V dropped 4 bases and J dropped 10 bases, with 17 bases sitting between them. The germline V gene encodes CDR1 LGHDT and CDR2 YNNKEL (reference sequence). The CDR3 has 15 amino acids.

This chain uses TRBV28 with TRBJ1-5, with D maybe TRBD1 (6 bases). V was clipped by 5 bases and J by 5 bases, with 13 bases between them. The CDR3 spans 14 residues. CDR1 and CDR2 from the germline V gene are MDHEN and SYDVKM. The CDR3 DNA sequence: TGTGCCAGCAGTCCTGGGGGGGGGCATCAGCCCCAGCATTTT. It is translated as CASSPGGGHQPQHF. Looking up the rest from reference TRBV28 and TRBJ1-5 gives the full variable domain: DVKVTQSSRYLVKRTGEKVFLECVQDMDHENMFWYRQDPGLGLRLIYFSYDVKMKEKGDIPEGYSVSREKKERFSLILESASTNQTSMYLCASSPGGGHQPQHFGDGTRLSIL.

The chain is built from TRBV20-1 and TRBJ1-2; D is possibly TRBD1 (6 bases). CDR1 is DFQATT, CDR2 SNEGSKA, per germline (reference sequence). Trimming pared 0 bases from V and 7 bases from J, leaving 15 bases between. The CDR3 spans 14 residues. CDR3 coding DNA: TGCAGTGCTAGAGATCACCGGGGGCAGGCTGGCTACACCTTC. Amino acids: CSARDHRGQAGYTF.

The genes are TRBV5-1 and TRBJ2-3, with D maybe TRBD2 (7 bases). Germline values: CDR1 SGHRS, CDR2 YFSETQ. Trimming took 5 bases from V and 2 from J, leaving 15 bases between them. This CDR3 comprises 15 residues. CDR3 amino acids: CASSGGAGPTDTQYF. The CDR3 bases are TGCGCCAGCAGTGGGGGGGCAGGCCCCACAGATACGCAGTATTTT.

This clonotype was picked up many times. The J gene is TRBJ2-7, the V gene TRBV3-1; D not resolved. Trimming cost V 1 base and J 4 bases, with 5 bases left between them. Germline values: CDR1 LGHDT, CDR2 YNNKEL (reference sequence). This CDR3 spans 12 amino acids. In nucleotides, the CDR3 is TGTGCCAGCAGCCAAGGTGGTTACGAGCAGTACTTC. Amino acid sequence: CASSQGGYEQYF.